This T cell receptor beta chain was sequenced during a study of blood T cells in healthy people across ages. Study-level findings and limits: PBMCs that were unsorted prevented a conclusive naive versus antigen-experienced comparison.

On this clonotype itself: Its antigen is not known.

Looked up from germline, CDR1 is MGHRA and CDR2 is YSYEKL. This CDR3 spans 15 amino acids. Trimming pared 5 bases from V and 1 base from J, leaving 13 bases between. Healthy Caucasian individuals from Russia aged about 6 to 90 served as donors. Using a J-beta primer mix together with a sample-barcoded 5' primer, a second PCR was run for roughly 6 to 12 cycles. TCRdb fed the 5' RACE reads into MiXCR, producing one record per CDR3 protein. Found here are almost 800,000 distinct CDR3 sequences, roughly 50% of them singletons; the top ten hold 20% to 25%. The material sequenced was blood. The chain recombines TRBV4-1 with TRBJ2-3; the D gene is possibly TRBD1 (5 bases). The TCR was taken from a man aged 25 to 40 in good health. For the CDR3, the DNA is TGCGCCAGCAGCTCCACCATAGGGGGCACAGATACGCAGTATTTT. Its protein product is CASSSTIGGTDTQYF.